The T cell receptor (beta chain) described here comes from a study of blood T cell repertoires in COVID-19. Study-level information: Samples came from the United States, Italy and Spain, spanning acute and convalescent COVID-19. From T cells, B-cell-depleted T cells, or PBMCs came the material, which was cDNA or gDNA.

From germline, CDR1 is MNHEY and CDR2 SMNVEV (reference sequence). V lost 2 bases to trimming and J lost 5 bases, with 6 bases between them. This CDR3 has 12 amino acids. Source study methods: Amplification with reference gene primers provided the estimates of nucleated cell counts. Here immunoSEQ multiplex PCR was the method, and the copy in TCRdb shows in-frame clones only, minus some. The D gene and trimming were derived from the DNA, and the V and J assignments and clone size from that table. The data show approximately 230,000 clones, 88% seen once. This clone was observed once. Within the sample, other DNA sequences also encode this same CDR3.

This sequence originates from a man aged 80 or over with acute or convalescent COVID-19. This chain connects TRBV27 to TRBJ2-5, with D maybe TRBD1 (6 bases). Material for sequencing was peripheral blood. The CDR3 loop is CASSLRGETQYF. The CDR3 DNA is TGTGCCAGCAGTTTAAGGGGGGAGACCCAGTACTTC.